This T cell receptor (beta chain) originates from a study of early T cells in non-severe SARS-CoV-2 infection. Turning to the study itself: From unsorted whole blood, bulk RNA was sequenced, and the chains remained unpaired.

CDR3 length equals 14 residues. Germline V gene data show CDR1 as SGHAT and CDR2 as FQNNGV. V gave up 10 bases and J gave up 2 bases; unmatched junction bases: 3. TCRdb processed the 5' RACE reads anew with MiXCR; each CDR3 protein has one entry. The table includes 70,000 or so distinct CDR3 sequences, 9.5% to 15% detected once. The sample holds many counts of this clonotype. This sequence joins TRBV11-2 and TRBJ2-3; TRBD2 agrees at 13 bases. Sequences were obtained from whole blood. This TCR was recovered from an adult who was a healthcare worker with PCR-confirmed SARS-CoV-2 infection or an uninfected control (not recorded which). The CDR3 sequence: CATGLAGDTDTQYF. CDR3 sequence (DNA): TGTGCCACCGGACTAGCGGGGGACACAGATACGCAGTATTTT.